The clone carrying this T cell receptor beta chain is a singleton in its sample. These data belong to a study of blood T cell repertoires in COVID-19. Measured with immunoSEQ multiplex PCR; TCRdb has only the in-frame clones, and not every one. The sample lists about 170,000 clones; around 82% were seen once. Sequencing was carried out using peripheral blood. The TCR was taken from a man aged 55 to 70 who had recovered from COVID-19.

CDR3 DNA: TGTGCCAGCAGCCAAGGACAGGGGGACAGGAATGAGCAGTTCTTC. Residues: CASSQGQGDRNEQFF. J is TRBJ2-1 and V is TRBV4-2; 9 nucleotides line up with TRBD1. Germline V gene data show CDR1 as LGHNA and CDR2 as YNFKEQ. V shed 1 base and J 7 bases; nucleotides not matched to a gene: 5. The CDR3 runs 15 residues.